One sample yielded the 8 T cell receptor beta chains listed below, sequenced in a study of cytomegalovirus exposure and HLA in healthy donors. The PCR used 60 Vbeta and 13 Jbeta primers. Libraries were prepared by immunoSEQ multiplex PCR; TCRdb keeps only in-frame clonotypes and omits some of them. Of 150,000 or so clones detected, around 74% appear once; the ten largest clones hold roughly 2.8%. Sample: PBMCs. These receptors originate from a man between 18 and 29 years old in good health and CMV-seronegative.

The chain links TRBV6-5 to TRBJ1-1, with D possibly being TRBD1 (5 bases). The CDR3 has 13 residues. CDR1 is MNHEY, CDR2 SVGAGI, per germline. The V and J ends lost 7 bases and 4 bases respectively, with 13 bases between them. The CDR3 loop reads CASMPGGGTEAFF. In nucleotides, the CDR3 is TGTGCCAGCATGCCCGGCGGGGGCACTGAAGCTTTCTTT.

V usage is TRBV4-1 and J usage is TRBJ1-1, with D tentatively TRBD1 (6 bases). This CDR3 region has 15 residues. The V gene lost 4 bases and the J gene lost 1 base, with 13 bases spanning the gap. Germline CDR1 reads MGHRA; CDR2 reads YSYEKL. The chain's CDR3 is CASSRNDRRNTEAFF. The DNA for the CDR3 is TGCGCCAGCAGCCGGAATGACAGGCGGAACACTGAAGCTTTCTTT.

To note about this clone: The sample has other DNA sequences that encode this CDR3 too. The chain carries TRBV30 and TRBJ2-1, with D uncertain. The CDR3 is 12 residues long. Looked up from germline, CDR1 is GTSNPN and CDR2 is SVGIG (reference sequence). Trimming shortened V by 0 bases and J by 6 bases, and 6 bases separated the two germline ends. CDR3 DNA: TGTGCCTGGAGTGTCTTGAGCAATGAGCAGTTCTTC. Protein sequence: CAWSVLSNEQFF.

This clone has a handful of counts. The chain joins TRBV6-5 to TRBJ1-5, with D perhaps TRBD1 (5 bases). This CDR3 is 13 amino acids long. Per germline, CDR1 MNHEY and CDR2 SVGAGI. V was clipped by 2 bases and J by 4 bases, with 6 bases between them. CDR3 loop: CASSYRQNQPQHF. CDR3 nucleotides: TGTGCCAGCAGTTACAGACAGAATCAGCCCCAGCATTTT.

The CDR3 DNA reads as TGTGCCAGCTCACCACAGCGGTGGGACGAGCAGTACTTC. This sequence encodes CASSPQRWDEQYF. The rearrangement uses TRBV18 and TRBJ2-7; TRBD2 might be the D (5 bases). The germline V gene encodes CDR1 KGHSH and CDR2 LQKENI. The CDR3 loop spans 13 amino acids. V lost 1 base and J 5 bases, leaving 9 bases between the germline ends. The variable domain in full, with the rest retrieved from reference TRBV18 and TRBJ2-7, is NAGVMQNPRHLVRRRGQEARLRCSPMKGHSHVYWYRQLPEEGLKFMVYLQKENIIDESGMPKERFSAEFPKEGPSILRIQQVVRGDSAAYFCASSPQRWDEQYFGPGTRLTVT.

The CDR3 loop is CASTGQPISNQPQHF. The CDR3 DNA reads as TGTGCCAGCACTGGACAGCCCATTAGCAATCAGCCCCAGCATTTT. The chain is built from TRBV2 and TRBJ1-5; tentatively, D is TRBD1 (6 bases). Germline-derived CDR1 and CDR2 are SNHLY and FYNNEI. Trimming removed 7 bases at V and 0 bases at J, with 13 bases between. The CDR3 has 15 residues.

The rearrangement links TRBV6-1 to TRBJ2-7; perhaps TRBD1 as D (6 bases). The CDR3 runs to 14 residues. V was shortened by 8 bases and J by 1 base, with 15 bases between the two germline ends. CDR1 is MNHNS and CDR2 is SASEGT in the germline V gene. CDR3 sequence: CASLEGDLSYEQYV. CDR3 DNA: TGTGCCAGCCTAGAGGGGGACCTATCCTACGAGCAGTACGTC.

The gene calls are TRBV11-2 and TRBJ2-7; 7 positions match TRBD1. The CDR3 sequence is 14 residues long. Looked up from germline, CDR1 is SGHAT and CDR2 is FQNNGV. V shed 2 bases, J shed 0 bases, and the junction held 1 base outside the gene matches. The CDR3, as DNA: TGTGCCAGCAGCTTAACAGGGGTCTCCTACGAGCAGTACTTC. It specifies CASSLTGVSYEQYF.